The 9 T cell receptor beta chains reported below all come from one sample, sequenced in a study of blood T cell repertoires in COVID-19 (dated by TCRdb to between 2020 and 2021). Library preparation employed the immunoSEQ multiplex PCR assay. This immuneACCESS table, as held by TCRdb, lists in-frame sequences with V and J called but not all clones. Of the missing ones, under half trace to an unresolved V gene in checked studies; the others have no known cause. A total of approximately 30,000 clones appear in this sample, roughly 85% of them only once. The ten largest clonotypes hold around 17% of the sample. Source material: peripheral blood. These receptor sequences come from a human donor in a cohort sampled during active COVID-19.

In nucleotides, the CDR3 is TGTGCCAGCAGTTTATTGGAGCGGGAGGGCCGAGGCAATGAGCAGTTCTTC. Translated, it gives CASSLLEREGRGNEQFF. V and J are TRBV28 and TRBJ2-1; 10 bases line up with TRBD2. This CDR3 is built from 17 residues. V was clipped by 1 base and J by 6 bases; unmatched bases: 9. The germline V gene has CDR1 MDHEN and CDR2 SYDVKM. Based on the CDR3 plus reference TRBV28 and TRBJ2-1, the full variable domain is DVKVTQSSRYLVKRTGEKVFLECVQDMDHENMFWYRQDPGLGLRLIYFSYDVKMKEKGDIPEGYSVSREKKERFSLILESASTNQTSMYLCASSLLEREGRGNEQFFGPGTRLTVL.

J is TRBJ2-7 and V is TRBV11-2; possible D gene TRBD1, 6 bases. V shed 5 bases and J shed 3 bases, with 17 bases lying between them. This CDR3 is built from 15 residues. Germline V gene lookup returns CDR1 SGHAT and CDR2 FQNNGV. The CDR3 sequence: CASSPNPGQFYEQYF. CDR3 coding DNA: TGTGCCAGCAGCCCCAACCCGGGACAATTCTACGAGCAGTACTTC.

This clone showed up just a few times. This chain links TRBV9 with TRBJ1-1; the match to TRBD1 covers 8 bases. Per the germline V gene, CDR1 is SGDLS and CDR2 is YYNGEE. This CDR3 is 14 amino acids long. J gave up 2 bases and V 3 bases, and 3 bases lay outside the gene matches. The CDR3 region has the DNA TGTGCCAGCAGCGCGGACAGGGTTAACACTGAAGCTTTCTTT. Amino acid sequence: CASSADRVNTEAFF.

The chain recombines TRBV24-1 with TRBJ2-7; 9 nucleotides line up with TRBD1. CDR1 is KGHDR, CDR2 SFDVKD, per germline. This CDR3 has 15 residues. The J segment lost 5 bases and the V segment lost 3 bases, leaving 7 bases of the junction unmatched. This CDR3 reads CATSDVGTGSHEQYF. In nucleotides, the CDR3 is TGTGCCACCAGTGATGTCGGGACAGGGAGCCACGAGCAGTACTTC.

The chain carries TRBV28 and TRBJ2-7; 7 bases align to TRBD1. V shed 5 bases and J 0 bases; nucleotides not matched to a gene: 4. Germline values: CDR1 MDHEN, CDR2 SYDVKM. The CDR3 loop spans 14 amino acids. DNA for the CDR3: TGTGCCAGCAGTGGGGACAGTTACTCCTACGAGCAGTACTTC. As protein: CASSGDSYSYEQYF.

V and J are TRBV3-1 (or the pseudogene TRBV3-2) and TRBJ2-7; D possibly corresponds to TRBD1 (5 bases). The germline V gene has CDR1 LGHDT and CDR2 YNNKEL (reference sequence). The CDR3 consists of 15 residues. The V and J ends lost 6 bases and 0 bases respectively, with 15 bases between them. This chain's CDR3 is CASSRQPLNSYEQYF. In nucleotides, the CDR3 is TGTGCCAGCAGTCGACAGCCCCTCAACTCCTACGAGCAGTACTTC.

The J gene is TRBJ2-3, the V gene TRBV18, with 8 positions matching TRBD2. The V segment lost 8 bases and the J segment 0 bases; nucleotides outside the gene matches: 4. The CDR3 sequence is 14 residues long. Germline loops: CDR1 KGHSH, CDR2 LQKENI. The CDR3 DNA reads TGTGCCAGCCCGGGACTAGTTAGCACAGATACGCAGTATTTT. This sequence encodes CASPGLVSTDTQYF.

The chain is built from TRBV7-3 and TRBJ1-1, with 8 bases lining up with TRBD1. The CDR3 length is 14 residues. Looked up from germline, CDR1 is SGHTA and CDR2 is FQGTGA. V dropped 6 bases and J dropped 1; count of bases not matched to a gene: 4. The CDR3 DNA reads TGTGCCAGCAGTCGCCAGGGGGCGAACACTGAAGCTTTCTTT. It codes for CASSRQGANTEAFF.

The genes are TRBV5-1 and TRBJ2-3; unclear D gene. Germline V lookup: CDR1 SGHRS, CDR2 YFSETQ. The CDR3 runs to 13 residues. Trimming pared 0 bases from V and 6 bases from J, leaving 8 bases between. The CDR3 coding sequence is TGCGCCAGCAGCTTGGAGGCAGGTGATACGCAGTATTTT. Translated, it gives CASSLEAGDTQYF.